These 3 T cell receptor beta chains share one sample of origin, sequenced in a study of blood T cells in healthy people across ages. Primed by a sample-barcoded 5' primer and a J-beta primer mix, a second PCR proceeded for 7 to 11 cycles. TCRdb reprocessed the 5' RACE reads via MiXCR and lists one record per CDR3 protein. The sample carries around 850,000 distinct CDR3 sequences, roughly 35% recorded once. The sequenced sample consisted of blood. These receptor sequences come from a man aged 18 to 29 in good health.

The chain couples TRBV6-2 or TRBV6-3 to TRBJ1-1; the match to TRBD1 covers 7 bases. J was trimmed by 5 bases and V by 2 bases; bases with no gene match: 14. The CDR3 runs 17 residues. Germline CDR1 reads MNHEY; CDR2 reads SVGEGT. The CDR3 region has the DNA TGTGCCAGCAGTTACGTGACAGGGCCTACGGGGGGTACTGAAGCTTTCTTT. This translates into CASSYVTGPTGGTEAFF.

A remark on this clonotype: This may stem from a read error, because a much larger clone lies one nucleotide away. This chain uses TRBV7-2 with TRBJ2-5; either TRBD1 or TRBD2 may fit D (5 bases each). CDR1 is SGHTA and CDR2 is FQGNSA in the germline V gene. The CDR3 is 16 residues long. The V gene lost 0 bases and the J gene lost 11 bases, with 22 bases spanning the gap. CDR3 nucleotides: TGTGCCAGCAGCTTAGCGGGGACGGCGGAGTACAATGAGCAGTACTTC. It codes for CASSLAGTAEYNEQYF.

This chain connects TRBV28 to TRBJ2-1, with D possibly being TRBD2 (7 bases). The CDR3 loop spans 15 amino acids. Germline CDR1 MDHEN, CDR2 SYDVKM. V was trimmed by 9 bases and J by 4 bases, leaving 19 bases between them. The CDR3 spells CASNSGGGGYNEQFF. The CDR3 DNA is TGTGCCAGTAACTCGGGGGGCGGGGGATACAATGAGCAGTTCTTC.